The 29 T cell receptor beta chains below come from one sample, sequenced in a study of OX40 agonist ivuxolimab in advanced cancers. Measured with immunoSEQ multiplex PCR; TCRdb has only the in-frame clones, and not every one. The sample has approximately 58,000 clones, 75% to 85% seen once; the top ten hold approximately 1.1%. The sequenced sample was CD4+ or CD8+ T cells sorted from blood, obtained in a trial of the OX40 agonist ivuxolimab. The receptors originated from an adult with an advanced solid tumor such as melanoma, head and neck, liver or kidney cancer.

The chain couples TRBV18 to TRBJ2-3; D could derive from TRBD1 or TRBD2 (6 bases each). V lost 5 bases and J lost 2, with 17 bases in between. CDR3 length equals 16 residues. In germline, CDR1 is KGHSH, CDR2 LQKENI. Here the CDR3 DNA reads TGTGCCAGCTCATCCACCATCGGGGGCACCACAGATACGCAGTATTTT. Protein product: CASSSTIGGTTDTQYF.

This clone was detected only once. Its ends do not fully match the called genes, so a read error is possible. Written as DNA, the CDR3 is TGTGCTAGCAGCCCAAGGACTAGCGGGGGTGTCGGGGAGCTGTTTTTT. The encoded protein is CASSPRTSGGVGELFF. This chain links TRBV7-7 with TRBJ2-2; 13 bases are a match to TRBD2. This CDR3 is built from 16 residues. Germline V lookup: CDR1 SSHAT, CDR2 FNYEAQ (reference sequence).

The chain couples TRBV14 to TRBJ2-5; maybe TRBD2 (6 bases). In germline, CDR1 is SGHDN, CDR2 FVKESK. The CDR3 is 15 residues long. Trimming removed 0 bases from V and 5 bases from J, with 13 bases in between. The CDR3 DNA sequence: TGTGCCAGCAGCCAAGATCGAACGGGAGCGGAGACCCAGTACTTC. Translation gives CASSQDRTGAETQYF. Full variable domain (rest looked up from reference TRBV14 and TRBJ2-5): EAGVTQFPSHSVIEKGQTVTLRCDPISGHDNLYWYRRVMGKEIKFLLHFVKESKQDESGMPNNRFLAERTGGTYSTLKVQPAELEDSGVYFCASSQDRTGAETQYFGPGTRLLVL.

The J gene is TRBJ2-7, the V gene TRBV29-1, with a possible D match to TRBD2 (6 bases). Germline V gene lookup returns CDR1 SQVTM and CDR2 ANQGSEA. The CDR3 spans 14 residues. Trimming took off 5 bases at V and 2 bases at J, with 16 bases between the two ends. The CDR3 sequence is CSVHRDGGTYEQYF. CDR3 nucleotide sequence: TGCAGCGTTCATAGGGACGGGGGAACCTACGAGCAGTACTTC.

The genes are TRBV18 and TRBJ2-2; TRBD1 agrees at 10 bases. Germline loops: CDR1 KGHSH, CDR2 LQKENI. The CDR3 length is 16 residues. J lost 3 bases, V lost 0 bases, and 1 base had no gene match. The CDR3 loop reads CASSPPGTGDTGELFF. CDR3 nucleotides: TGTGCCAGCTCACCACCCGGGACAGGGGACACCGGGGAGCTGTTTTTT.

The chain links TRBV2 to TRBJ2-7; weak D call: TRBD2 (5 bases). The CDR3 extends over 13 amino acids. With 4 bases removed from V and 2 bases from J, the gap between germline ends came to 9 bases. CDR1 SNHLY and CDR2 FYNNEI come from the germline V gene. The CDR3 DNA is TGTGCCAGCAGTGGGCGGAGGACCTACGAGCAGTACTTC. Translation gives CASSGRRTYEQYF. Variable domain in full (rest from reference TRBV2 and TRBJ2-7): EPEVTQTPSHQVTQMGQEVILRCVPISNHLYFYWYRQILGQKVEFLVSFYNNEISEKSEIFDDQFSVERPDGSNFTLKIRSTKLEDSAMYFCASSGRRTYEQYFGPGTRLTVT.

The rearrangement uses TRBV7-2 and TRBJ2-7, with TRBD2 matching over 7 bases. The CDR3 loop spans 15 amino acids. V shed 4 bases, J shed 1 base, and the junction held 7 bases outside the gene matches. The germline CDR1 and CDR2 sequences are SGHTA and FQGNSA. CDR3 sequence reads: CASSYSPLASYEQYF. Written as DNA, the CDR3 is TGTGCCAGCAGCTACAGCCCACTAGCGTCCTACGAGCAGTACTTC.

The CDR3, as DNA: TGTGCCAGCAGCTTAGGCCTAAGGGGCGGGGAGCTGTTTTTT. The encoded protein is CASSLGLRGGELFF. This chain links TRBV13 with TRBJ2-2; weak D call: TRBD1 (5 bases). The germline CDR1 and CDR2 sequences are PRHDT and FYEKMQ (reference sequence). The CDR3 covers 14 residues. V lost 0 bases and J 7 bases, leaving 9 bases between the germline ends.

This clone came up once. This chain uses TRBV4-2 with TRBJ1-2, with a possible D match to TRBD1 (6 bases). The germline V and J ends were trimmed by 5 bases and 7 bases, with 23 bases remaining between them. Germline values: CDR1 LGHNA, CDR2 YNFKEQ. The CDR3 extends over 16 amino acids. The CDR3 DNA is TGTGCCAGCAGCAGGAGTTTTGGCAGGGGATCCACTGGCTACACCTTC. This encodes CASSRSFGRGSTGYTF.

This clone appeared a single time. The chain joins TRBV5-6 to TRBJ2-7, with D perhaps matching TRBD1 (7 bases). The germline V and J ends were trimmed by 2 bases and 3 bases, with 18 bases remaining between them. CDR3 length: 16 residues. Germline V gene lookup returns CDR1 SGHDT and CDR2 YYEEEE. This CDR3 is CASSLSRGTEIYEQYF. CDR3 nucleotide sequence: TGTGCCAGCAGCTTAAGTCGGGGGACAGAAATCTACGAGCAGTACTTC. The variable domain in full, with the rest retrieved from reference TRBV5-6 and TRBJ2-7, is DAGVTQSPTHLIKTRGQQVTLRCSPKSGHDTVSWYQQALGQGPQFIFQYYEEEERQRGNFPDRFSGHQFPNYSSELNVNALLLGDSALYLCASSLSRGTEIYEQYFGPGTRLTVT.

This rearrangement joins TRBV6-1 to TRBJ2-2; 8 bases line up with TRBD1. Germline V gene data show CDR1 as MNHNS and CDR2 as SASEGT. With V trimmed by 10 bases and J by 4 bases, 8 bases remained unmatched. The CDR3 length is 14 residues. The CDR3: CATKAGGLTGELFF. CDR3 in DNA: TGTGCCACGAAGGCAGGGGGCCTCACCGGGGAGCTGTTTTTT.

The chain couples TRBV15 to TRBJ2-3, with 10 bases matching TRBD2. The V segment lost 3 bases and the J segment 4 bases; nucleotides outside the gene matches: 7. The CDR3 has 16 amino acids. CDR1 and CDR2 from the germline V gene are LNHNV and YYDKDF (reference sequence). The DNA of the CDR3 is TGTGCCACCAGCAGGTTAGCGGGGGGTTCGGCAGATACGCAGTATTTT. It encodes CATSRLAGGSADTQYF.

The rearrangement uses TRBV10-3 and TRBJ2-1, with D possibly being TRBD2 (5 bases). V was pared by 0 bases and J by 1 base, with 10 bases between. Germline V CDR1 and CDR2: ENHRY, SYGVKD. The CDR3 contains 16 residues. CDR3 nucleotide sequence: TGTGCCATCAGTGAGTCGATCGGGGTTTCCTACAATGAGCAGTTCTTC. Translated, it gives CAISESIGVSYNEQFF.

This chain joins TRBV7-9 and TRBJ2-1; D call uncertain. The germline V gene encodes CDR1 SEHNR and CDR2 FQNEAQ (reference sequence). The CDR3 runs 16 residues. V lost 5 bases to trimming and J lost 1 base, with 15 bases between them. CDR3 sequence (DNA): TGTGCCAGCAGCCCAGGACCTCGGTTTTCCTACAATGAGCAGTTCTTC. Protein product: CASSPGPRFSYNEQFF.

The rearrangement links TRBV14 to TRBJ1-3, with D unresolved. The CDR3 is 14 amino acids. CDR1 is SGHDN and CDR2 is FVKESK in the germline V gene. Trimming removed 3 bases at V and 0 bases at J, with 6 bases between. The CDR3: CASSQISSGNTIYF. CDR3 nucleotides: TGTGCCAGCAGCCAGATTAGCTCTGGAAACACCATATATTTT.

V gene TRBV5-1 combines with J gene TRBJ2-5; 8 positions agree with TRBD1. The J call may be mistaken, given a closer DNA end match to TRBJ2-7. This CDR3 has 15 residues. Germline V gives CDR1 SGHRS, CDR2 YFSETQ. DNA for the CDR3: TGCGCCAGCAGCAATCCCGGGACAGGCGGCTACGAGCAGTACTTC. It specifies CASSNPGTGGYEQYF.

The V gene is TRBV16, the J gene TRBJ1-4, with unresolved D. The CDR3 extends over 14 amino acids. Germline V gene data show CDR1 as KGHSY and CDR2 as FQNENV. Trimming stripped 2 bases from V and 6 bases from J, with 10 bases between. The CDR3 is CASSQEPEYEKLFF. CDR3 bases: TGTGCCAGCAGCCAAGAGCCCGAATATGAAAAACTGTTTTTT.

The V gene is TRBV19, the J gene TRBJ1-5; the D gene is possibly TRBD1 (5 bases). The germline V gene has CDR1 LNHDA and CDR2 SQIVND (reference sequence). V lost 5 bases to trimming and J lost 3 bases, with 11 bases between them. The CDR3 runs 14 residues. The DNA of the CDR3 is TGTGCCAGTAGTGTGTGGGGGATCAATCAGCCCCAGCATTTT. It encodes CASSVWGINQPQHF.

The chain joins TRBV10-1 to TRBJ1-2; a possible D gene is TRBD1 (6 bases). Per the germline V gene, CDR1 is WNHNN and CDR2 is SYGVQD (reference sequence). This CDR3 spans 13 amino acids. Trimming took 3 bases from V and 4 from J, leaving 9 bases between them. In DNA, the CDR3 is TGCGCCAGCAGTGAACAGGGAAGCTATGGCTACACCTTC. Amino acid sequence: CASSEQGSYGYTF.

This chain connects TRBV20-1 to TRBJ2-5; D ambiguous. The germline gives CDR1 DFQATT, CDR2 SNEGSKA (reference sequence). V gave up 8 bases and J gave up 5 bases, with 12 bases separating them. This CDR3 has 11 residues. Here the CDR3 reads CSSERPETQYF. The CDR3 bases are TGCAGTAGCGAGAGGCCGGAGACCCAGTACTTC.

The CDR3 nucleotides read TGTGCCAGCAGCCCCATCGGTACCGGGGAGCTGTTTTTT. Protein product: CASSPIGTGELFF. V is TRBV9 and J is TRBJ2-2, with D unclear. Germline loops: CDR1 SGDLS, CDR2 YYNGEE. V lost 4 bases to trimming and J lost 5 bases, with 9 bases between them. The CDR3 is 13 amino acids.

CDR3 region: CAWSGAGTSTDTQYF. The CDR3 DNA is TGTGCCTGGAGTGGAGCGGGAACAAGCACAGATACGCAGTATTTT. The genes are TRBV30 and TRBJ2-3; 7 bases match TRBD2. The CDR3 runs 15 residues. Losses at the gene ends were 1 base for V and 0 bases for J; bases not matched to a gene: 4. Germline CDR1 is GTSNPN and CDR2 is SVGIG (reference sequence).

The chain carries TRBV19 and TRBJ1-2; TRBD1 is a possible D gene (6 bases). The CDR3 is made up of 14 amino acids. Trimming left V 10 bases short and J 5 bases short, with 20 bases between. From germline, CDR1 is LNHDA and CDR2 SQIVND (reference sequence). CDR3 residues: CATKRQGREYGYTF. The DNA for the CDR3 is TGTGCCACCAAGCGGCAGGGGCGAGAATATGGCTACACCTTC.

The V gene is TRBV7-9, the J gene TRBJ2-2; maybe TRBD2 (5 bases). V lost 3 bases and J 0 bases, leaving 11 bases between the germline ends. From germline, CDR1 is SEHNR and CDR2 FQNEAQ (reference sequence). CDR3 size: 16 residues. The CDR3 bases are TGTGCCAGCAGCTTCAGGTCGGGGTCGAACACCGGGGAGCTGTTTTTT. It encodes CASSFRSGSNTGELFF.

CDR3 sequence reads: CASSTGQVRSGVKAFF. The CDR3 DNA follows: TGCGCCAGCAGCACCGGACAGGTGCGAAGTGGTGTGAAAGCTTTCTTT. V and J are TRBV5-1 and TRBJ1-1; TRBD1 matches 7 bases. The CDR3 is 16 residues long. V trimming: 4 bases; J trimming: 9 bases; junction bases outside the gene matches: 18. Germline-derived CDR1 and CDR2 are SGHRS and YFSETQ.

The chain recombines TRBV19 with TRBJ1-1; unclear D gene. Germline V gene sequence: CDR1 LNHDA, CDR2 SQIVND (reference sequence). V dropped 1 base and J dropped 2 bases, with 14 bases sitting between them. The CDR3 totals 16 residues. The CDR3 DNA is TGTGCCAGTAGTATAGTCTCGGCGCCAGCCAACACTGAAGCTTTCTTT. Translated: CASSIVSAPANTEAFF.

This clone has a single count. V usage is TRBV28 and J usage is TRBJ2-7; D call uncertain. V was pared by 5 bases and J by 6 bases, with 14 bases between. CDR1 is MDHEN, CDR2 SYDVKM, per germline. This CDR3 region has 13 residues. The CDR3 sequence: CASSPSLSREQYF. The CDR3, as DNA: TGTGCCAGCAGTCCGAGTTTGAGCCGCGAGCAGTACTTC. The complete variable domain, with remaining parts taken from reference TRBV28 and TRBJ2-7, reads DVKVTQSSRYLVKRTGEKVFLECVQDMDHENMFWYRQDPGLGLRLIYFSYDVKMKEKGDIPEGYSVSREKKERFSLILESASTNQTSMYLCASSPSLSREQYFGPGTRLTVT.

The chain joins TRBV5-1 to TRBJ1-3, with a weak D call TRBD1 (6 bases). Germline CDR1 SGHRS, CDR2 YFSETQ. The V gene lost 4 bases and the J gene lost 4 bases, with 12 bases spanning the gap. The CDR3 contains 14 residues. The CDR3 DNA is TGCGCCAGCAGCCCGGGGACAAACGGAAACACCATATATTTT. Translated, it gives CASSPGTNGNTIYF.

As concerns this clone: This specimen includes other DNA sequences encoding the same CDR3. The chain combines TRBV10-3 with TRBJ1-2; D is perhaps TRBD1 (5 bases). The germline V and J ends were trimmed by 0 bases and 8 bases, with 7 bases remaining between them. CDR3 size: 12 residues. Germline V gene lookup returns CDR1 ENHRY and CDR2 SYGVKD. The CDR3 nucleotides are TGTGCCATCAGTGAGTCTCAGGGAGGCTACACCTTC. It is translated as CAISESQGGYTF.